This T cell receptor (beta chain) came from a study of cytomegalovirus exposure and HLA in healthy donors. Study as a whole: Per a later analysis, the roughly 670 first-cohort and 95 to 150 validation repertoires shared one platform. General study results and limits: Generally TCR sequences proved uncommon, though certain public TCRs appeared in numerous donors. The classifier reportedly diagnosed cytomegalovirus status with high sensitivity and specificity.

Assay: immunoSEQ multiplex PCR; the TCRdb copy retains only in-frame clones and omits some. The repertoire includes 100,000 to 150,000 clones, roughly 90% of them detected once, and 1.5% to 2% sits in the top ten. On this clone: Its antigen is unidentified.

Sequenced material: PBMCs. The TCR comes from a woman between 18 and 30 years old in good health and CMV-seronegative.

The CDR3 DNA reads TGTGCCTGGAGTGTAGGCGGCAGCACAGATACGCAGTATTTT. Residues: CAWSVGGSTDTQYF. This sequence joins TRBV30 and TRBJ2-3, with no clear D. Per the germline V gene, CDR1 is GTSNPN and CDR2 is SVGIG (reference sequence). The CDR3 is 14 amino acids. V was trimmed by 0 bases and J by 0 bases, leaving 7 bases between them.